This TCR beta chain was sequenced during a study of cytomegalovirus exposure and HLA in healthy donors. Regarding the study as a whole: Across all donors, roughly uniform sequencing depth was an assumption of the presence/absence analyses.

V was trimmed by 3 bases and J by 3 bases, leaving 8 bases between them. The length of the CDR3 is 13 residues. The V gene's germline CDR1 is LNHDA and CDR2 SQIVND (reference sequence). In regard to this clone: Its matching antigen is unknown.

PCR was performed using 60 Vbeta and 13 Jbeta primers. The data were produced by immunoSEQ multiplex PCR, yet TCRdb's version contains in-frame clones alone and is incomplete. The sample lists about 130,000 clones; roughly three quarters were seen once. Input material: PBMCs. The chain uses TRBV19 and TRBJ1-1; D is unresolved. This clonotype was sampled from a woman aged 40 to 55 in good health and CMV-seronegative. The CDR3 here is CASSIRSDTEAFF. The CDR3 bases are TGTGCCAGTAGTATCCGGTCGGACACTGAAGCTTTCTTT.